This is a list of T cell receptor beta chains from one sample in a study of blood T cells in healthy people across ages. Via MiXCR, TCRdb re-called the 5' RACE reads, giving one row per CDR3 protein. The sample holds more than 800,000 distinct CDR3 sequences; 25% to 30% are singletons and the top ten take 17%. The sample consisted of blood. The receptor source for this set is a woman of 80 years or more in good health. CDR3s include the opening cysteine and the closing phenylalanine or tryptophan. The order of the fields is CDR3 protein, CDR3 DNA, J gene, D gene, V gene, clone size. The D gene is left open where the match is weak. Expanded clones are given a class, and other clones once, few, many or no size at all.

CDR3 protein: CASSISQGFYNQPQHF
CDR3 DNA: TGTGCCAGTAGTATCAGTCAAGGGTTTTACAATCAGCCCCAGCATTTT
J gene: TRBJ1-5
D gene: .
V gene: TRBV19
clone size: .

CDR3 protein: CASSQALENYGYTF
CDR3 DNA: TGCGCCAGCAGCCAAGCACTAGAGAACTATGGCTACACCTTC
J gene: TRBJ1-2
D gene: .
V gene: TRBV4-3
clone size: many

CDR3 protein: CASSFEGVDSPLHF
CDR3 DNA: TGTGCCAGCAGTTTTGAGGGAGTGGATTCACCCCTCCACTTT
J gene: TRBJ1-6
D gene: .
V gene: TRBV12-3/TRBV12-4
clone size: .

CDR3 protein: CATSRERGKPYEQYF
CDR3 DNA: TGTGCCACCAGCAGGGAGCGGGGCAAACCCTACGAGCAGTACTTC
J gene: TRBJ2-7
D gene: TRBD2
V gene: TRBV15
clone size: .

CDR3 protein: CASSPQGINEKLFF
CDR3 DNA: TGCGCCAGCAGCCCCCAGGGGATTAATGAAAAACTGTTTTTT
J gene: TRBJ1-4
D gene: .
V gene: TRBV5-1
clone size: few

CDR3 protein: CATSPARGTDTQYF
CDR3 DNA: TGTGCCACCAGTCCGGCACGGGGCACAGATACGCAGTATTTT
J gene: TRBJ2-3
D gene: .
V gene: TRBV24-1
clone size: many

CDR3 protein: CASRRAEDYGYTF
CDR3 DNA: TGTGCCAGCAGGAGGGCTGAGGACTATGGCTACACCTTC
J gene: TRBJ1-2
D gene: .
V gene: TRBV27
clone size: many

CDR3 protein: CASSPPGFALREQYF
CDR3 DNA: TGTGCCAGCAGTCCCCCGGGCTTCGCTTTGCGGGAGCAGTACTTC
J gene: TRBJ2-5
D gene: TRBD2
V gene: TRBV27
clone size: many

CDR3 protein: CSVEDGTTDPNIQYF
CDR3 DNA: TGCAGCGTTGAAGATGGGACGACAGACCCAAACATTCAGTACTTC
J gene: TRBJ2-4
D gene: .
V gene: TRBV29-1
clone size: few

CDR3 protein: CASSKTGGVSGYTF
CDR3 DNA: TGTGCCAGCAGTAAAACAGGGGGCGTCTCTGGCTACACCTTC
J gene: TRBJ1-2
D gene: TRBD1
V gene: TRBV25-1
clone size: .